The 18 T cell receptor beta chains below all came from one sample that was sequenced in a study of cytomegalovirus exposure and HLA in healthy donors (TCRdb year 2017). Libraries were made using the immunoSEQ multiplex PCR assay. The multiplex PCR relied on a mix of 60 forward primers for TCR Vbeta segments and 13 reverse primers for TCR Jbeta segments. TCRdb stores this immuneACCESS table with in-frame sequences only. Part of the clones is absent; in the studies checked, under half of the shortfall reflects unresolved V genes, and no reason is known for the rest. Recorded for this sample are about 140,000 clones; approximately 84% of them occurred a single time. Approximately 1.5% of the sample lies in the top ten. Source material: PBMCs. The source is a man aged 30-40 years in good health and CMV-seropositive.

V and J are TRBV6-5 and TRBJ1-1, with 8 bases aligning to TRBD1. Germline CDR1 reads MNHEY; CDR2 reads SVGAGI. The CDR3 contains 15 residues. Trimming removed 5 bases from V and 4 bases from J; junction bases left unmatched: 9. CDR3 amino acids: CASSPETGGGTEAFF. CDR3 nucleotides: TGTGCCAGCAGTCCCGAAACAGGGGGGGGCACTGAAGCTTTCTTT.

This rearrangement joins TRBV30 to TRBJ2-3; TRBD2 matches 11 bases. The CDR3 spans 15 residues. Trimming took 5 bases from V and 3 from J; bases not matched to a gene: 7. From germline, CDR1 is GTSNPN and CDR2 SVGIG (reference sequence). CDR3 protein: CAWRLAGGRTDTQYF. In DNA, the CDR3 is TGTGCCTGGCGTTTAGCGGGGGGGCGGACAGATACGCAGTATTTT.

This clone has only one observation. The chain joins TRBV2 to TRBJ2-5, with D perhaps matching TRBD2 (6 bases). CDR3 length: 13 residues. Germline V gene lookup returns CDR1 SNHLY and CDR2 FYNNEI. Trimming took 5 bases from V and 3 from J, leaving 10 bases between them. The CDR3 protein is CASSPPGEETQYF. As DNA, the CDR3 is TGTGCCAGCAGTCCTCCGGGGGAAGAGACCCAGTACTTC.

The chain is built from TRBV11-1 and TRBJ2-2, with 10 bases fitting TRBD2. Germline loops: CDR1 SGHAT, CDR2 FQDESV (reference sequence). Trimming at V came to 2 bases and at J to 0 bases, leaving 6 bases not matched to a gene. This CDR3 is built from 18 residues. The CDR3, as DNA: TGTGCCAGCAGCTTAAACCTAGCGGGGGCATCGAACACCGGGGAGCTGTTTTTT. Amino acid sequence: CASSLNLAGASNTGELFF.

V gene TRBV4-1 combines with J gene TRBJ2-6, with D perhaps TRBD1 (5 bases). Trimming pared 4 bases from V and 1 base from J, leaving 14 bases between. Germline CDR1 MGHRA, CDR2 YSYEKL. This CDR3 is 17 amino acids long. This CDR3 reads CASSRTPPPSGANVLTF. In nucleotides, the CDR3 is TGCGCCAGCAGCCGGACACCTCCCCCTTCTGGGGCCAACGTCCTGACTTTC.

The table lists this clone with a few counts. The chain has TRBV19 and TRBJ2-3, with 13 nucleotides matching TRBD2. This CDR3 is 15 amino acids long. V trimming: 5 bases; J trimming: 7 bases; junction bases outside the gene matches: 6. Germline V gene lookup returns CDR1 LNHDA and CDR2 SQIVND (reference sequence). CDR3 amino acids: CASSGSGLAGNTQYF. The CDR3 bases are TGTGCCAGTAGTGGATCGGGACTAGCGGGGAATACGCAGTATTTT.

The genes are TRBV5-1 and TRBJ2-1; maybe TRBD2 (6 bases). Germline V CDR1 and CDR2: SGHRS, YFSETQ. The V gene lost 4 bases and the J gene lost 4 bases, with 15 bases spanning the gap. CDR3 length equals 15 residues. This chain's CDR3 is CASSLSSERYNEQFF. CDR3 DNA: TGCGCCAGCAGCCTCTCTAGCGAAAGGTACAATGAGCAGTTCTTC.

V and J are TRBV4-1 and TRBJ1-2; D is perhaps TRBD1 (6 bases). V lost 1 base and J 5 bases, leaving 11 bases between the germline ends. This CDR3 contains 14 residues. Germline CDR1 reads MGHRA; CDR2 reads YSYEKL. The CDR3 DNA is TGCGCCAGCAGCCAAGGGGGGCGCGGGTATGGCTACACCTTC. As protein: CASSQGGRGYGYTF.

The rearrangement joins TRBV6-5 to TRBJ1-2, with 9 bases identical to TRBD1. Germline values: CDR1 MNHEY, CDR2 SVGAGI. The CDR3 is 15 amino acids. Losses at the gene ends were 6 bases for V and 4 bases for J; bases not matched to a gene: 9. DNA for the CDR3: TGTGCCAGCAGCCTATCGGGGACAGGGCTCTATGGCTACACCTTC. Translation gives CASSLSGTGLYGYTF.

The rearrangement uses TRBV6-6 and TRBJ2-5; 7 nucleotides match TRBD2. The V gene's germline CDR1 is MNHNY and CDR2 SVGAGI (reference sequence). Unmatched junction bases numbered 15, after V lost 7 bases and J lost 7 bases. The CDR3 covers 15 residues. CDR3 region: CASTISRGSGGTQYF. CDR3 DNA sequence: TGTGCCAGCACCATCTCGCGGGGGTCCGGGGGGACCCAGTACTTC.

V and J are TRBV5-1 and TRBJ1-2; D is undetermined. The CDR3 length is 12 residues. Looked up from germline, CDR1 is SGHRS and CDR2 is YFSETQ. V was cut by 5 bases and J by 3 bases, with 8 bases left in between. The CDR3 is CASREDDYGYTF. The CDR3 DNA is TGCGCCAGCAGGGAGGACGACTATGGCTACACCTTC.

The rearrangement uses TRBV5-8 and TRBJ2-1; tentative D call: TRBD2 (5 bases). Between the trimmed V and J ends, which lost 0 bases and 7 bases, there was a span of 14 bases. CDR1 SGHTS and CDR2 YDEGEE come from the germline V gene. CDR3 size: 15 residues. CDR3 residues: CASSLASSLVNEQFF. The CDR3 coding sequence is TGTGCCAGCAGCTTGGCCTCTAGCCTCGTAAATGAGCAGTTCTTC.

J is TRBJ2-3 and V is TRBV13; 8 bases line up with TRBD1. Germline V gives CDR1 PRHDT, CDR2 FYEKMQ (reference sequence). The CDR3 consists of 15 residues. V shed 3 bases and J 2 bases; nucleotides not matched to a gene: 4. CDR3 DNA sequence: TGTGCCAGCAGCTTTTGGGACAGGCTCACAGATACGCAGTATTTT. Its translation: CASSFWDRLTDTQYF.

The chain is built from TRBV5-1 and TRBJ2-2, with 8 bases lining up with TRBD1. This CDR3 spans 12 amino acids. Germline-derived CDR1 and CDR2 are SGHRS and YFSETQ. V lost 6 bases, J lost 7 bases, and 2 bases stayed unmatched. The CDR3 protein is CASTGGGGELFF. The CDR3 DNA follows: TGCGCCAGCACAGGGGGCGGCGGGGAGCTGTTTTTT.

The chain recombines TRBV5-1 with TRBJ2-3; 11 bases are shared with TRBD2. The germline gives CDR1 SGHRS, CDR2 YFSETQ. V shed 4 bases, J shed 2 bases, and the junction held 18 bases outside the gene matches. This CDR3 has 20 residues. CDR3 amino acids: CASSPGQRSGGDFYTDTQYF. Written as DNA, the CDR3 is TGCGCCAGCAGCCCCGGGCAACGTAGCGGGGGGGACTTTTACACAGATACGCAGTATTTT.

This clone has more than one count but fewer than ten. The chain couples TRBV6-5 to TRBJ1-2; TRBD1 might be the D (5 bases). CDR3 length equals 13 residues. V shed 6 bases and J shed 0 bases, with 8 bases lying between them. Germline V gives CDR1 MNHEY, CDR2 SVGAGI. CDR3 amino acids: CASSGHPNYGYTF. The CDR3 nucleotides are TGTGCCAGCAGCGGACATCCTAACTATGGCTACACCTTC.

The rearrangement links TRBV19 to TRBJ2-5; 12 bases are a match to TRBD2. Germline lookup yields CDR1 LNHDA and CDR2 SQIVND (reference sequence). Germline trimming cut 6 bases from V and 4 bases from J; bases unmatched to any gene: 9. The CDR3 has 16 amino acids. The CDR3 reads CASSPTSGRKRETQYF. The CDR3 region has the DNA TGTGCCAGTAGCCCAACTAGCGGGAGGAAGAGAGAGACCCAGTACTTC.

The CDR3, as DNA: TGTGCCAGCAGATACACAGGGGCAAGCAATCAGCCCCAGCATTTT. Its protein product is CASRYTGASNQPQHF. The gene calls are TRBV6-5 and TRBJ1-5; TRBD1 matches at 7 bases. Germline CDR1 and CDR2: MNHEY and SVGAGI. The CDR3 is 15 amino acids. After removal of 6 bases from V and 1 base from J, the junction contained 6 bases not matched to a gene.